This T cell receptor beta chain was profiled in a study of T cells in localized non-small cell lung cancer. Points from the study as a whole: Uninvolved neighboring lung showed the greatest T cell clonality, exceeding tumor. Longer overall survival associated with higher blood T cell density; shorter survival with higher adjacent-lung clonality. Across samples, adjacent lung featured a median around 60 of the top 100 tumor clones.

Clones were sequenced by immunoSEQ multiplex PCR, and TCRdb holds only the in-frame ones, with some missing. The profile covers 19,000 or so clones, with approximately 91% appearing a single time and under 30% taken by the ten largest. Germline V gene data show CDR1 as MDHEN and CDR2 as SYDVKM. V lost 6 bases and J lost 0, with 6 bases in between. CDR3 length equals 13 residues. As for this clone: As yet, its antigen is unknown.

The chain employs TRBV28 and TRBJ2-1; no clear D. This sequence was found in an older male donor with stage II lung adenocarcinoma. Sequencing used peripheral blood mononuclear cells, obtained before any cancer treatment. Here the CDR3 reads CASRAPSYNEQFF. Written as DNA, the CDR3 is TGTGCCAGCAGAGCCCCCTCCTACAATGAGCAGTTCTTC.